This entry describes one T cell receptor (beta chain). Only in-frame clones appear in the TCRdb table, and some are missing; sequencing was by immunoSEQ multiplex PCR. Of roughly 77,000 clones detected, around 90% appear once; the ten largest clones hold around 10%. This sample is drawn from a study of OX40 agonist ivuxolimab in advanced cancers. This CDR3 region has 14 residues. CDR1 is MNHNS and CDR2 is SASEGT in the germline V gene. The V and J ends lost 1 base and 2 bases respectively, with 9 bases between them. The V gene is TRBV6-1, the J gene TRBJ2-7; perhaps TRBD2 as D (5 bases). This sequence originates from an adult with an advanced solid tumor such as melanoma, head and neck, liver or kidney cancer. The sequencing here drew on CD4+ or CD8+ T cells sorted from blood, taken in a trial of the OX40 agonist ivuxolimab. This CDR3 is CASSEGHGAYEQYF. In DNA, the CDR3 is TGTGCCAGCAGTGAAGGGCACGGGGCCTACGAGCAGTACTTC.